This T cell receptor beta chain was identified during a study of CD8+CD57+ T cells in acquired aplastic anemia. The overall study: Across the sorted CD4+ and CD8+ cells, DNA amounts averaged around 3.2 ug. Healthy-donor CD4+ cells averaged roughly 9.8 million reads.

Profiling that covered TCR beta VDJ and CDR3 relied on genomic DNA as its template. MiXCR, run by TCRdb on the reads, gives a single entry per CDR3 protein. This sample carries 350,000 to 450,000 distinct CDR3 sequences, approximately 70% of them seen once, and the ten largest clones take approximately 4%. V gave up 7 bases and J gave up 10 bases, with 20 bases separating them. Germline values: CDR1 DFQATT, CDR2 SNEGSKA (reference sequence). The CDR3 sequence is 12 residues long. Turning to this clonotype: The antigen is not known.

Whole-study findings and limits: Roughly 30 CD8+ CDR3 sequences occurred in both the patients and the controls.

The sample taken for sequencing was sorted CD4+, CD8+, or CD8+CD57+ T cells (not recorded which) from PBMCs. This chain links TRBV20-1 with TRBJ2-7; D unclear. The source of this sequence is a human donor in good health, serving as a control. This chain's CDR3 is CSVHRPAFAQYF. The CDR3 nucleotides read TGCAGTGTACACCGGCCGGCGTTCGCACAGTACTTC.